The clone carrying this T cell receptor (beta chain) was counted between two and nine times. Its antigen is as yet unknown. The record originates from a study of T cells after yellow fever vaccination. For the study at large: Each low-cell-number fraction was prepared by means of SMART-Seq v4 Ultra Low Input. Overall study results and limits: It was a small share of clonotypes that appeared in both CD4 and CD8 compartments.

TCRdb re-derived calls from the 5' RACE reads in MiXCR, one entry per CDR3 protein. Among 200,000 to 300,000 distinct CDR3 sequences listed, 6.9% were seen once. Trimming stripped 2 bases from V and 5 bases from J, with 15 bases between. The CDR3 runs to 15 residues. CDR1 SGHTA and CDR2 FQGNSA come from the germline V gene. This clonotype was sampled from a man in his thirties or forties who received the YFV17D yellow fever vaccine. The sequencing here drew on CD4+ T cells sorted from PBMCs, taken 15 days after the yellow fever booster vaccination. The chain joins TRBV7-2 to TRBJ2-5; D is uncertain. In DNA, the CDR3 is TGTGCCAGCAGCTTAACGTCGGCAGCGCGGGAGACCCAGTACTTC. Protein sequence: CASSLTSAARETQYF.